The rows below give T cell receptor beta chains drawn from one sample of a study of blood T cells in healthy people across ages. Via MiXCR, TCRdb re-called the 5' RACE reads, giving one row per CDR3 protein. This sample has roughly 900,000 distinct CDR3 sequences, with more than 25% found just once. Sequenced input: blood. Receptors originate from a woman aged 80 or over in good health. Both conserved end residues are part of each CDR3. The order of the fields is CDR3 length, J gene, V gene, CDR3 protein.

len: 15; j_gene: TRBJ1-2; v_gene: TRBV7-2; CDR3aa: CASSPPAGRPDGYTF
len: 14; j_gene: TRBJ1-1; v_gene: TRBV3-1; CDR3aa: CASSQVRWGTEAFF
len: 14; j_gene: TRBJ1-2; v_gene: TRBV6-2/TRBV6-3; CDR3aa: CASRETPGDDGYTF
len: 15; j_gene: TRBJ2-7; v_gene: TRBV20-1; CDR3aa: CSAPGTSGNPYEQYF
len: 13; j_gene: TRBJ2-7; v_gene: TRBV20-1; CDR3aa: CSAKRGVGYEQYF
len: 16; j_gene: TRBJ2-2; v_gene: TRBV4-2; CDR3aa: CASSQETTSVAGELFF
len: 13; j_gene: TRBJ1-5; v_gene: TRBV6-6; CDR3aa: CASRRGNNQPQHF
len: 14; j_gene: TRBJ2-3; v_gene: TRBV27; CDR3aa: CASSFGWGEDTQYF
len: 15; j_gene: TRBJ2-5; v_gene: TRBV5-1; CDR3aa: CASSPPGGPYDEQYF
len: 17; j_gene: TRBJ1-4; v_gene: TRBV29-1; CDR3aa: CSVEAGHGWRANEKLFF
len: 15; j_gene: TRBJ2-3; v_gene: TRBV6-1; CDR3aa: CASSDTTASTDTQYF
len: 13; j_gene: TRBJ2-7; v_gene: TRBV7-9; CDR3aa: CASSRQGWDEQYF
len: 13; j_gene: TRBJ1-5; v_gene: TRBV5-1; CDR3aa: CASSVTVNQPQHF
len: 15; j_gene: TRBJ2-1; v_gene: TRBV6-5; CDR3aa: CASSPRPDRVNEQFF
len: 14; j_gene: TRBJ2-5; v_gene: TRBV7-8; CDR3aa: CASSLSLAGGTQYF
len: 13; j_gene: TRBJ1-2; v_gene: TRBV5-6; CDR3aa: CASSLSEGVGYTF
len: 14; j_gene: TRBJ1-2; v_gene: TRBV9; CDR3aa: CASSVRGVGGGYTF
len: 15; j_gene: TRBJ2-3; v_gene: TRBV5-1; CDR3aa: CASSQGTGPTDTQYF
len: 15; j_gene: TRBJ2-2; v_gene: TRBV19; CDR3aa: CASRPVNANTGELFF
len: 14; j_gene: TRBJ1-2; v_gene: TRBV7-2; CDR3aa: CASSRGTENYGYTF
len: 13; j_gene: TRBJ2-6; v_gene: TRBV7-9; CDR3aa: CAIGVSGANVLTF
len: 15; j_gene: TRBJ1-2; v_gene: TRBV7-2; CDR3aa: CASSVSVERKDGYTF
len: 16; j_gene: TRBJ1-1; v_gene: TRBV5-1; CDR3aa: CAGSSRDRVVGTEAFF